Following are 15 T cell receptor beta chains from one sample sequenced in a study of cytomegalovirus exposure and HLA in healthy donors. The primer mix had 60 Vbeta and 13 Jbeta primers. Clones were sequenced by immunoSEQ multiplex PCR, and TCRdb holds only the in-frame ones, with some missing. The repertoire has about 170,000 clones, approximately 81% of them found once; the top ten carry around 2.1%. Sequencing was carried out using PBMCs. All receptors come from a man aged 18 to 30 in good health and CMV-seropositive.

V gene TRBV4-2 combines with J gene TRBJ2-6, with TRBD1 matching over 9 bases. The CDR3 has 21 residues. Germline V gene lookup returns CDR1 LGHNA and CDR2 YNFKEQ. Germline trimming cut 4 bases from V and 0 bases from J; bases unmatched to any gene: 16. CDR3 amino acids: CASSPLQFRGQGFSGANVLTF. The CDR3, as DNA: TGTGCCAGCAGCCCCCTTCAGTTCCGGGGACAGGGATTCTCTGGGGCCAACGTCCTGACTTTC.

This clone was counted only a few times. V usage is TRBV6-1 and J usage is TRBJ2-1, with D perhaps TRBD1 (7 bases). CDR1 and CDR2 from the germline V gene are MNHNS and SASEGT. Deletions cut 3 bases from V and 6 bases from J, with 15 bases between. The CDR3 sequence is 15 residues long. CDR3 amino acids: CASSDGGQGGNEQFF. CDR3 in DNA: TGTGCCAGCAGTGATGGCGGGCAGGGGGGCAATGAGCAGTTCTTC.

The genes are TRBV6-1 and TRBJ2-5; TRBD2 is a possible D gene (6 bases). Judging by the DNA end, TRBJ2-7 fits better; the J call may be wrong. The CDR3 is 13 residues long. CDR1 MNHNS and CDR2 SASEGT come from the germline V gene. CDR3 loop: CASSRDFYYEQYF. The CDR3 region has the DNA TGTGCCAGCAGCAGGGACTTTTACTACGAGCAGTACTTC.

Comment on this clone: An end of the junction does not agree with germline; a read error may underlie this. Other DNA sequences in the sample encode the same CDR3. The V gene is TRBV19, the J gene TRBJ1-5; 8 nucleotides line up with TRBD1. The length of the CDR3 is 15 residues. In germline, CDR1 is LNHDA, CDR2 SQIVND (reference sequence). This CDR3 is CASSVQGARAQPQHF. The CDR3 DNA reads as TGTGCCAGTAGTGTCCAGGGGGCCCGAGCCCAGCCCCAACATTTT.

V and J are TRBV7-8 and TRBJ1-2; 7 positions match TRBD1. The V and J ends lost 7 bases and 3 bases, in that order; junction bases with no gene match: 2. The CDR3 runs 12 residues. Germline V gene sequence: CDR1 SGHVS, CDR2 FQNEAQ. This CDR3 is CASTQGDYGYTF. The DNA for the CDR3 is TGTGCCAGCACGCAGGGGGACTATGGCTACACCTTC.

This chain uses TRBV4-1 with TRBJ2-5, with D possibly matching TRBD2 (5 bases). Between the trimmed V and J ends, which lost 4 bases and 1 base, there was a span of 13 bases. CDR1 and CDR2 from the germline V gene are MGHRA and YSYEKL. This CDR3 region has 15 residues. The CDR3 DNA sequence: TGCGCCAGCAGCCGCAATCTTGGGAGCCAAGAGACCCAGTACTTC. Translated: CASSRNLGSQETQYF.

J is TRBJ2-2 and V is TRBV5-4; perhaps TRBD1 as D (5 bases). The ends were cut back, 0 bases at V and 6 bases at J, with 9 bases in the middle. Germline loops: CDR1 SGHNT, CDR2 YYREEE (reference sequence). CDR3 length: 14 amino acids. In DNA form, the CDR3 reads TGTGCCAGCAGCTTGGTTGGGGCCCCCGGGGAGCTGTTTTTT. Its translation: CASSLVGAPGELFF. Full variable domain (remainder filled in from reference TRBV5-4 and TRBJ2-2): ETGVTQSPTHLIKTRGQQVTLRCSSQSGHNTVSWYQQALGQGPQFIFQYYREEENGRGNFPPRFSGLQFPNYSSELNVNALELDDSALYLCASSLVGAPGELFFGEGSRLTVL.

The rearrangement joins TRBV6-5 to TRBJ2-1, with 11 bases fitting TRBD2. The CDR3 runs to 15 residues. The junction had 7 bases not matched to a gene; V was cut back by 6 bases and J by 6 bases. Germline CDR1 MNHEY, CDR2 SVGAGI. In DNA form, the CDR3 reads TGTGCCAGCAGCGTGACTAGCGGGGCGTCCAATGAGCAGTTCTTC. This gives the protein CASSVTSGASNEQFF.

This clone occurred once. This chain links TRBV11-2 with TRBJ2-7; no reliable D call. The V gene lost 2 bases and the J gene lost 5 bases, with 7 bases spanning the gap. The CDR3 runs 12 residues. Germline-derived CDR1 and CDR2 are SGHAT and FQNNGV. The CDR3 reads CASSLNFHEQYF. The DNA of the CDR3 is TGTGCCAGCAGCTTAAACTTCCACGAGCAGTACTTC.

In DNA, the CDR3 is TGTGCCAGTAGTATTTGGAGGGGAATAACTAACGAGCAGTACTTC. Amino acids: CASSIWRGITNEQYF. The chain uses TRBV19 and TRBJ2-7, with D possibly being TRBD2 (6 bases). The CDR3 extends over 15 amino acids. The ends were cut back, 3 bases at V and 5 bases at J, with 17 bases in the middle. Germline values: CDR1 LNHDA, CDR2 SQIVND (reference sequence).

V gene TRBV27 combines with J gene TRBJ1-4, with a possible D match to TRBD1 (5 bases). Germline lookup yields CDR1 MNHEY and CDR2 SMNVEV (reference sequence). The CDR3 is made up of 14 amino acids. V was trimmed by 5 bases and J by 10 bases, leaving 17 bases between them. Here the CDR3 reads CASSSPREVGKLFF. The CDR3 DNA sequence: TGTGCCAGCAGTAGCCCCAGGGAGGTCGGAAAACTGTTTTTT. Full variable domain (outside the CDR3, taken from reference TRBV27 and TRBJ1-4): EAQVTQNPRYLITVTGKKLTVTCSQNMNHEYMSWYRQDPGLGLRQIYYSMNVEVTDKGDVPEGYKVSRKEKRNFPLILESPSPNQTSLYFCASSSPREVGKLFFGSGTQLSVL.

This clone was picked up one time. This chain links TRBV5-4 with TRBJ1-3; tentative D call: TRBD1 (5 bases). This CDR3 comprises 15 residues. Germline-derived CDR1 and CDR2 are SGHNT and YYREEE (reference sequence). Trimming took 4 bases from V and 0 from J, leaving 11 bases between them. CDR3 residues: CASSRSGFSGNTIYF. Written as DNA, the CDR3 is TGTGCCAGCAGCCGTTCAGGGTTCTCTGGAAACACCATATATTTT.

This clone was observed once. The chain has TRBV5-6 and TRBJ1-5; 8 nucleotides align to TRBD1. The germline V gene encodes CDR1 SGHDT and CDR2 YYEEEE. The CDR3 consists of 14 residues. The V segment lost 0 bases and the J segment 5 bases; nucleotides outside the gene matches: 1. The CDR3 DNA follows: TGTGCCAGCAGCTTGGTGACAGGGGATCAGCCCCAGCATTTT. Translated: CASSLVTGDQPQHF. Filled out from reference TRBV5-6 and TRBJ1-5, the complete variable domain reads DAGVTQSPTHLIKTRGQQVTLRCSPKSGHDTVSWYQQALGQGPQFIFQYYEEEERQRGNFPDRFSGHQFPNYSSELNVNALLLGDSALYLCASSLVTGDQPQHFGDGTRLSIL.

This chain uses TRBV6-4 with TRBJ2-5; 8 nucleotides line up with TRBD1. CDR1 MRHNA and CDR2 SNTAGT come from the germline V gene. V was clipped by 5 bases and J by 5 bases; unmatched bases: 10. The CDR3 sequence is 15 residues long. Here the CDR3 reads CASSSAAGGLETQYF. The CDR3 bases are TGTGCCAGCAGTTCCGCGGCAGGGGGCCTGGAGACCCAGTACTTC.

The chain is built from TRBV27 and TRBJ2-2, with D unresolved. The CDR3 consists of 17 residues. Trimming shortened V by 1 base and J by 7 bases, and 19 bases separated the two germline ends. CDR1 is MNHEY and CDR2 is SMNVEV in the germline V gene (reference sequence). The CDR3 region has the DNA TGTGCCAGCAGTTTATTCAGAGCGCCCCTTCCCAGCGGGGAGCTGTTTTTT. It translates to CASSLFRAPLPSGELFF.